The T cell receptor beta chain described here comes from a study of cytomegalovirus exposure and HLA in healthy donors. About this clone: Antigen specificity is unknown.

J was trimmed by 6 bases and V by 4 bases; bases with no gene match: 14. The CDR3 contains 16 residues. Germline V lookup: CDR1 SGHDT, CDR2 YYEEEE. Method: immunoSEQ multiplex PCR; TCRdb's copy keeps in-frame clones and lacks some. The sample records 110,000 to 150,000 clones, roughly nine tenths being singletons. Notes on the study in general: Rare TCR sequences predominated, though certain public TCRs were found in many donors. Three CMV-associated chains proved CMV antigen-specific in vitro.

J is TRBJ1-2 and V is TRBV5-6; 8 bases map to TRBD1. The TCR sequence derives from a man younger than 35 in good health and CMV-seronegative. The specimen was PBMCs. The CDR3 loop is CASSEGGQGAPHGYTF. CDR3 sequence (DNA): TGTGCCAGCAGCGAAGGGGGGCAGGGGGCGCCTCATGGCTACACCTTC.